Listed below are T cell receptor beta chains from one sample, sequenced in a study of blood T cell repertoires in COVID-19. Some clones are missing from TCRdb's copy, which holds only in-frame ones; the method was immunoSEQ multiplex PCR. The sample includes more than 110,000 clones, around 84% of them seen just once. Sample: peripheral blood. The receptor source for this set is a human donor in a cohort sampled during active COVID-19. The CDR3 runs from the conserved cysteine through the conserved F or W. The D gene is left open where the match is weak. Clone size is given for some rows only: seen once, a few or many times, or a class if the clone is expanded.

J	size	D	V	DNA	CDR3
TRBJ2-5	.	TRBD1	TRBV6-5	TGTGCCAGCAGTATCGGGACAGGGGAGGTAGAGACCCAGTACTTC	CASSIGTGEVETQYF
TRBJ1-5	.	TRBD1	TRBV28	TGTGCCAGCAGTTTAGGGACAGGGTTGAGTCCCCAGCATTTT	CASSLGTGLSPQHF
TRBJ2-1	.	.	TRBV7-2	TGTGCCAGCAGCGAGCGGGCTACTCAGGGCTACAATGAGCAGTTCTTC	CASSERATQGYNEQFF
TRBJ1-2	.	.	TRBV9	TGTGCCAGCAGCGTAGAGGGGGATATTAACTATGGCTACACCTTC	CASSVEGDINYGYTF
TRBJ2-7	.	.	TRBV25-1	TGTGCCAGCAGTGTCTCCTCGCGGGGAAACTCCTACGAGCAGTACTTC	CASSVSSRGNSYEQYF
TRBJ2-5	.	TRBD1	TRBV12-3/TRBV12-4	TGTGCCAGCAGTCGGGACAGGCGAGAGACCCAGTACTTC	CASSRDRRETQYF
TRBJ2-5	.	TRBD2	TRBV19	TGTGCCAGTAGTCGGCGAACTAGCGGGAGAGCGATAGAGACCCAGTACTTC	CASSRRTSGRAIETQYF
TRBJ2-3	.	TRBD2	TRBV12-3/TRBV12-4	TGTGCCAGCACTGGCGGGAGGGCAGATACGCAGTATTTT	CASTGGRADTQYF
TRBJ2-1	.	TRBD2	TRBV2	TGTGCCAGCGGACTAGCCCCCTACAATGAGCAGTTCTTC	CASGLAPYNEQFF
TRBJ2-2	few	.	TRBV19	TGTGCCAGTAGTATTTGGGACTCCCTCGCCGGGGAGCTGTTTTTT	CASSIWDSLAGELFF
TRBJ1-1	.	.	TRBV2	TGTGCCAGCACCCTGTCAGTGAACACTGAAGCTTTCTTT	CASTLSVNTEAFF
TRBJ2-7	.	.	TRBV19	TGTGCCAGTAGTGCCCCGGGGTCCAACGAGCAGTACTTC	CASSAPGSNEQYF
TRBJ2-5	.	.	TRBV12-3/TRBV12-4	TGTGCCAGCAGTCAACAGGGAATGGCCCAGTACTTC	CASSQQGMAQYF
TRBJ1-2	few	TRBD1	TRBV6-6	TGTGCCAGCAGTTACTCGTCTACAGGGGATGGCTACACCTTC	CASSYSSTGDGYTF
TRBJ2-7	.	.	TRBV18	TGTGCCAGCTCGCCAGGGGCACCCTCCTACGAGCAGTACTTC	CASSPGAPSYEQYF
TRBJ2-7	.	.	TRBV7-9	TGTGCCAGCAGCTCCTACTCACCGGGGAGCTACTCCTACGAGCAGTACTTC	CASSSYSPGSYSYEQYF
TRBJ2-7	.	.	TRBV19	TGTGCCAGTAGTATCACCTCTAGGGAGGTCTACGAGCAGTACTTC	CASSITSREVYEQYF
TRBJ1-2	.	TRBD1	TRBV25-1	TGTGCCAGCAGTGATCCGGGACAGGGGGACTATGGCTACACCTTC	CASSDPGQGDYGYTF
TRBJ2-7	.	.	TRBV5-6	TGTGCCAGCAGCTTGAGCAGGAAGTTGGGCGAGCAGTACTTC	CASSLSRKLGEQYF
TRBJ2-6	few	TRBD1	TRBV3-1/TRBV3-2	TGTGCCAGCAGCCAAGGGACAGGGTTCGTCCTGACTTTC	CASSQGTGFVLTF
TRBJ1-1	.	TRBD1	TRBV10-1	TGCGCCAGCAGCGACAGGGGGAACGCTGAAGCTTTCTTT	CASSDRGNAEAFF
TRBJ2-2	.	.	TRBV5-1	TGCGCCAGCAGCTTGGGACTAGCGAACACCGGGGAGCTGTTTTTT	CASSLGLANTGELFF
TRBJ2-7	many	TRBD2	TRBV7-3	TGTGCCAGCAGCTTACTAGCGGAGAGCTCCTACGAGCAGTACTTC	CASSLLAESSYEQYF
TRBJ1-5	.	.	TRBV27	TGTGCCAGCAAGGAGGGGACGGGGAGCAATCAGCCCCAGCATTTT	CASKEGTGSNQPQHF
TRBJ1-4	.	.	TRBV18	TGTGCCAGCTCACCCTCCAGGACTAATGAAAAACTGTTTTTT	CASSPSRTNEKLFF
TRBJ1-2	.	TRBD1	TRBV5-1	TGCGCCAGCAGCTCGGGACAGGGGAGGGTAGAGGACGGCTACACCTTC	CASSSGQGRVEDGYTF
TRBJ2-7	.	TRBD2	TRBV7-2	TGTGCCAGCAGCTTACGACCCGGGACTAGCGGCTACGAGCAGTACTTC	CASSLRPGTSGYEQYF
TRBJ2-3	.	.	TRBV18	TGTGCCAGCTCACCTCGACAGAGCACAGATACGCAGTATTTT	CASSPRQSTDTQYF
TRBJ1-1	.	.	TRBV7-9	TGTGCCAGCAGCTTGATGGCGGGGAACACTGAAGCTTTCTTT	CASSLMAGNTEAFF
TRBJ2-1	.	.	TRBV6-5	TGTGCCAGCAGACTAGACCCCTACAATGAGCAGTTCTTC	CASRLDPYNEQFF
TRBJ2-1	.	TRBD1	TRBV2	TGTGCCAGCAGAACAGGGGGAAGGTATGAGCAGTTCTTC	CASRTGGRYEQFF
TRBJ1-5	.	TRBD1	TRBV6-6	TGTGCCAGCAGAGAAGGACAGGGGATAAGTCAGCCCCAGCATTTT	CASREGQGISQPQHF
TRBJ1-3	few	TRBD1	TRBV5-1	TGCGCCAGCGACCAGGGGGTTCGGCGATTAGACACCATATATTTT	CASDQGVRRLDTIYF
TRBJ2-1	.	TRBD2	TRBV7-6	TGTGCCAGCAGCTTAGTGGCTAGCGGGGGCTACAATGAGCAGTTCTTC	CASSLVASGGYNEQFF
TRBJ2-7	.	.	TRBV30	TGTGCCTGGAGTTTTCCGACAGGTATCTACGAGCAGTACTTC	CAWSFPTGIYEQYF
TRBJ1-5	.	.	TRBV7-3	TGTGCCAGCAGCCCTCCGGTCGAGTCCCAGCATTTT	CASSPPVESQHF
TRBJ2-3	.	TRBD1	TRBV4-1	TGCGCCAGCAGCCAGGGACAGCATACAGATACGCAGTATTTT	CASSQGQHTDTQYF
TRBJ1-2	.	TRBD1	TRBV28	TGTGCCAGTGGACAGGGAAGCAGGAGCTACACCTTC	CASGQGSRSYTF
TRBJ1-5	.	.	TRBV5-6	TGTGCCAGCAGCCGGGGGGAGGGGCGCAACCCCAATCAGCCCCAGCATTTT	CASSRGEGRNPNQPQHF